This TCR beta chain was sequenced in a study of patients and donors after allogeneic stem cell transplantation. The CDR3 runs 14 residues. Looked up from germline, CDR1 is LNHNV and CDR2 is YYDKDF (reference sequence). V lost 4 bases and J 6 bases, leaving 13 bases between the germline ends. TCRdb called the RT-PCR reads again in MiXCR, with one record for every CDR3 protein. The sample shows hundreds of thousands of distinct CDR3 sequences, about 37% of them seen only once. The sample comprised blood, either unsorted or a sorted T cell fraction (not recorded which). This chain links TRBV15 with TRBJ1-5, with D possibly TRBD1 on 5 matching bases. The TCR sequence derives from a human donor who was either an allogeneic HSCT recipient or a stem cell or donor lymphocyte infusion donor (not recorded which). It is not recorded whose cells these are; they may come from a transplant donor. The CDR3 sequence: CATSMTVLSQPQHF. The CDR3 nucleotides read TGTGCCACCAGCATGACAGTCCTCTCTCAGCCCCAGCATTTT.